The clone carrying this T cell receptor (beta chain) appeared a single time. The antigen is unknown. This sample stems from a study of cytomegalovirus exposure and HLA in healthy donors. Study observations and caveats: In a later analysis, a missense DCLRE1C variant was linked to TCR beta V- and J-gene trimming.

From germline, CDR1 is MNHEY and CDR2 SMNVEV (reference sequence). CDR3 size: 14 residues. V shed 2 bases and J shed 2 bases, with 7 bases lying between them. The PCR used 60 Vbeta and 13 Jbeta primers. The table came from immunoSEQ multiplex PCR; TCRdb's copy has only in-frame clones and leaves some out. Among about 160,000 clones listed, about four fifths were seen once. The chain joins TRBV27 to TRBJ2-1; D perhaps matches TRBD2 (5 bases). This TCR was recovered from a man aged 25-40 years in good health and CMV-seronegative. The sequencing sample was made of PBMCs. CDR3: CASSLRGPYNEQFF. The CDR3 DNA reads as TGTGCCAGCAGTTTACGGGGTCCCTACAATGAGCAGTTCTTC.